This T cell receptor (beta chain) was retrieved from a study of OX40 agonist ivuxolimab in advanced cancers. Study summary: Prior checkpoint blockade (anti-PD-1, anti-PD-L1 or anti-CTLA-4) was permitted; about 40% had it. One hepatocellular carcinoma and a couple of cutaneous melanoma patients partially responded. The study, taken as a whole, reports: Mean expanded clone counts were higher in CD8+ than CD4+ T cells.

The repertoire was sequenced with immunoSEQ multiplex PCR; TCRdb's copy has only in-frame clones and lacks some. Of some 65,000 clones in the sample, roughly 90% were seen once. This clone appeared once. The antigen is unknown. The J segment lost 2 bases and the V segment lost 0 bases, leaving 3 bases of the junction unmatched. CDR1 and CDR2 (germline): SGDLS, YYNGEE. This CDR3 is built from 16 residues. The V and J genes are TRBV9 and TRBJ1-2; 11 positions match TRBD1. This receptor was obtained from an adult with an advanced solid tumor such as melanoma, head and neck, liver or kidney cancer. The sequenced sample was CD4+ or CD8+ T cells sorted from blood, obtained in a trial of the OX40 agonist ivuxolimab. The CDR3: CASSVAGTGGNYGYTF. The CDR3 region has the DNA TGTGCCAGCAGCGTAGCTGGGACAGGGGGAAACTATGGCTACACCTTC.